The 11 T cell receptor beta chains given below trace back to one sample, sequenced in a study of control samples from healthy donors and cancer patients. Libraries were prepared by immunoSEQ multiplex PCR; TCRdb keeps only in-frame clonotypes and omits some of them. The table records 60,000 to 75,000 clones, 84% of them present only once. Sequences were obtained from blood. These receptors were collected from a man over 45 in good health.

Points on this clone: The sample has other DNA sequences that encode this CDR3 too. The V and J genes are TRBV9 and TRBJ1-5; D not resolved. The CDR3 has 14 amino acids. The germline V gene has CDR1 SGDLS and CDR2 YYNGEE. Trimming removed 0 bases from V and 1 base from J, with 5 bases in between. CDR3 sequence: CASSVDGSNQPQHF. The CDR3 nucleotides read TGTGCCAGCAGCGTAGACGGGAGCAATCAGCCCCAGCATTTT. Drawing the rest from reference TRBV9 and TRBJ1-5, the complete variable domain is DSGVTQTPKHLITATGQRVTLRCSPRSGDLSVYWYQQSLDQGLQFLIQYYNGEERAKGNILERFSAQQFPDLHSELNLSSLELGDSALYFCASSVDGSNQPQHFGDGTRLSIL.

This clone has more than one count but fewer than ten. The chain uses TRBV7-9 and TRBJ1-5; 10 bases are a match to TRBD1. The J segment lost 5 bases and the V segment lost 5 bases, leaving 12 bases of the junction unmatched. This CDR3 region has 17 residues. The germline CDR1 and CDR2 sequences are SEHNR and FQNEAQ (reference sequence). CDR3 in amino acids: CASSLSDRGRPYQPQHF. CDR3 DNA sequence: TGTGCCAGCAGCCTAAGTGACAGGGGGCGCCCCTATCAGCCCCAGCATTTT.

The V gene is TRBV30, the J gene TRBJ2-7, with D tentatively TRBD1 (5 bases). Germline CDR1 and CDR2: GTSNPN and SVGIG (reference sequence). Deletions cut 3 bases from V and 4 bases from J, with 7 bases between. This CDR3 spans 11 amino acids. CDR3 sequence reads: CAWRTVYEQYF. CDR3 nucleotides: TGTGCCTGGAGGACAGTATACGAGCAGTACTTC.

Here the CDR3 reads CASRDLDTDTQYF. CDR3 nucleotide sequence: TGTGCCAGCAGGGACTTAGACACAGATACGCAGTATTTT. V is TRBV6-5 and J is TRBJ2-3; possible D gene TRBD2, 5 bases. The germline V and J ends were trimmed by 6 bases and 2 bases, with 9 bases remaining between them. This CDR3 spans 13 amino acids. From germline, CDR1 is MNHEY and CDR2 SVGAGI.

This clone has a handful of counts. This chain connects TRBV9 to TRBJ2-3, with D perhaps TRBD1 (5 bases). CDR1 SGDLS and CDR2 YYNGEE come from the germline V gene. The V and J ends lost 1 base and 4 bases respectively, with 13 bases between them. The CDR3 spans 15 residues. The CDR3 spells CASSVNAGSPDTQYF. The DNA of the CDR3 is TGTGCCAGCAGCGTAAATGCAGGGTCCCCAGATACGCAGTATTTT.

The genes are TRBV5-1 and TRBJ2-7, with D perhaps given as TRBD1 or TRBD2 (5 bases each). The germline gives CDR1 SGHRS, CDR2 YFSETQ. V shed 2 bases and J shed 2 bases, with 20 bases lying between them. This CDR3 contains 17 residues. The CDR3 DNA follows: TGCGCCAGCAGCTTAGTATTGGCCGGGACGGCAACCTACGAGCAGTACTTC. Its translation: CASSLVLAGTATYEQYF.

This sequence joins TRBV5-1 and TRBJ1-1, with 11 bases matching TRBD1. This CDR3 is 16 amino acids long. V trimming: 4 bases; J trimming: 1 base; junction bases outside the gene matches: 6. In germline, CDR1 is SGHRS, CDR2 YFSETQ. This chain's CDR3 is CASSRGTGGTNTEAFF. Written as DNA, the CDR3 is TGCGCCAGCAGCAGAGGGACAGGGGGAACGAACACTGAAGCTTTCTTT.

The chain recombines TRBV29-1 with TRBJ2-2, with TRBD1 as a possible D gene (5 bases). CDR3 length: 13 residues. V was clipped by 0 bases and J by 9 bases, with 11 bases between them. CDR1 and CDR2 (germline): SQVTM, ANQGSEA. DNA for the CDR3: TGCAGCGTTGAAGACGTAGGGGTTCGGGAGCTGTTTTTT. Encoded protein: CSVEDVGVRELFF.

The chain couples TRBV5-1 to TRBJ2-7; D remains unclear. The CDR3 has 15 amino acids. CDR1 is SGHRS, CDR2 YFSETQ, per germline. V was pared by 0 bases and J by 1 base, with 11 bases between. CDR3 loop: CASSLGQLRSYEQYF. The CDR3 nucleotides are TGCGCCAGCAGCTTGGGGCAATTGCGGTCCTACGAGCAGTACTTC.

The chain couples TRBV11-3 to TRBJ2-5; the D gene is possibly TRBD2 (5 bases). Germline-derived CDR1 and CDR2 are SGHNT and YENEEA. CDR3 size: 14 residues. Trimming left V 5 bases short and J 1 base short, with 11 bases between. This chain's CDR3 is CASSPSSIQETQYF. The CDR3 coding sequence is TGTGCCAGCAGCCCATCTAGCATCCAAGAGACCCAGTACTTC.

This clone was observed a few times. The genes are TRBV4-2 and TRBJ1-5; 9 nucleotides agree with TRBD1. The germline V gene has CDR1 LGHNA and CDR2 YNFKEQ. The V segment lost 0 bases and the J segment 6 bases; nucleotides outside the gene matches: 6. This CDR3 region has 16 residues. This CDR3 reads CASSQDPGTGFQPQHF. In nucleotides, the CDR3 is TGTGCCAGCAGCCAAGATCCCGGGACAGGGTTTCAGCCCCAGCATTTT.